These T cell receptor beta chains were read from a single sample in a study of STAT3 mutations in large granular lymphocyte leukemia. Generated by immunoSEQ multiplex PCR, the TCRdb table keeps only in-frame clones and is missing some. This sample has some 31,000 clones, with around 85% found just once. The sample comprised peripheral blood mononuclear cells. The receptors come from a man aged 55-75 years with T-cell large granular lymphocyte leukemia. Some clones in this sample may be carry-over from other donors' samples. Both conserved end residues are part of each CDR3. A D gene is named only where the DNA matches it firmly. A clone size is listed for some rows: how often the clone was seen (once, few, many), or a class if it is expanded.

D gene: TRBD2
clone size: once
J gene: TRBJ2-7
V gene: TRBV7-2
CDR3 DNA: TGTGCCAGCAGCCCTGTCGGGAGCGGGAGTTATAACGAGCAGTACTTC
CDR3 protein: CASSPVGSGSYNEQYF

D gene: -
clone size: medium-sized
J gene: TRBJ1-6
V gene: TRBV4-2
CDR3 DNA: TGTGCCAGCAGCCAAGAGATGGCCTCACCCCTCCACTTT
CDR3 protein: CASSQEMASPLHF

D gene: -
clone size: -
J gene: TRBJ2-7
V gene: TRBV19
CDR3 DNA: TGTGCCAGTAGCCTCCGGGGGCCTCCCTACGAGCAGTACTTC
CDR3 protein: CASSLRGPPYEQYF

D gene: -
clone size: -
J gene: TRBJ2-1
V gene: TRBV18
CDR3 DNA: TGTGCCAGCTCACCAAACAATGAGCAGTTCTTC
CDR3 protein: CASSPNNEQFF

D gene: TRBD2
clone size: once
J gene: TRBJ2-7
V gene: TRBV5-4
CDR3 DNA: TGTGCCAGCAGCTTGGGGTCCGGCGGGAGGGCCCTCGGGTACGAGCAGTACTTC
CDR3 protein: CASSLGSGGRALGYEQYF

D gene: -
clone size: once
J gene: TRBJ1-1
V gene: TRBV12-5
CDR3 DNA: TGTGCTAGTGGAGGACCGAACACTGAAGCTTTCTTT
CDR3 protein: CASGGPNTEAFF

D gene: -
clone size: -
J gene: TRBJ2-7
V gene: TRBV5-1
CDR3 DNA: TGCGCCAGCAGCATCCGGGACCCCCCCTCCTACGAGCAGTACTTC
CDR3 protein: CASSIRDPPSYEQYF

D gene: -
clone size: -
J gene: TRBJ1-2
V gene: TRBV18
CDR3 DNA: TGTGCCAGCTCATCCGCTGCGGACCCTAACTATGGCTACACCTTC
CDR3 protein: CASSSAADPNYGYTF

D gene: -
clone size: -
J gene: TRBJ1-5
V gene: TRBV2
CDR3 DNA: TGTGCCAGCAGTGAACTGGGGGTCGATCAGCCCCAGCATTTT
CDR3 protein: CASSELGVDQPQHF

D gene: TRBD1
clone size: once
J gene: TRBJ2-3
V gene: TRBV30
CDR3 DNA: TGTGCCTGGAGTGGACAGGGGTCGAGGACAGATACGCAGTATTTT
CDR3 protein: CAWSGQGSRTDTQYF

D gene: -
clone size: -
J gene: TRBJ2-5
V gene: TRBV20-1
CDR3 DNA: TGCAGTCCCCTCAGCCAGGAGACCCAGTACTTC
CDR3 protein: CSPLSQETQYF

D gene: -
clone size: -
J gene: TRBJ1-6
V gene: TRBV6-1
CDR3 DNA: TGTGCCAGCACCCCCCCAAGCTCCTATAATTCACCCCTCCACTTT
CDR3 protein: CASTPPSSYNSPLHF

D gene: -
clone size: -
J gene: TRBJ2-6
V gene: TRBV6-4
CDR3 DNA: TGTGCCAGCAGTGACGGATCTGGGGCCAACGTCCTGACTTTC
CDR3 protein: CASSDGSGANVLTF

D gene: TRBD2
clone size: -
J gene: TRBJ2-5
V gene: TRBV11-2
CDR3 DNA: TGTGCCAGCAGCTTAGCGGGCCCTACTAGCGGGAGGGGGGAGACCCAGTACTTC
CDR3 protein: CASSLAGPTSGRGETQYF

D gene: -
clone size: -
J gene: TRBJ2-5
V gene: TRBV13
CDR3 DNA: TGTGCCAGCAGCTCGACTGGACCCTCTGGGACCCAGTACTTC
CDR3 protein: CASSSTGPSGTQYF

D gene: -
clone size: -
J gene: TRBJ1-5
V gene: TRBV5-8
CDR3 DNA: TGTGCCAGCAGCCAGGGTATCAATCAGCCCCAGCATTTT
CDR3 protein: CASSQGINQPQHF

D gene: -
clone size: -
J gene: TRBJ2-5
V gene: TRBV29-1
CDR3 DNA: TGCAGCGTTGACCCCGGACGTTTCCAAGAGACCCAGTACTTC
CDR3 protein: CSVDPGRFQETQYF

D gene: -
clone size: -
J gene: TRBJ2-2
V gene: TRBV18
CDR3 DNA: TGTGCCAGCTCACCAGGGAGGGACACCTCCACCGGGGAGCTGTTTTTT
CDR3 protein: CASSPGRDTSTGELFF

D gene: TRBD1
clone size: -
J gene: TRBJ1-2
V gene: TRBV7-8
CDR3 DNA: TGTGCCAGCAGCCCGCGAGGGGGCAGGGATTTTGGTAAAGGCTACACCTTC
CDR3 protein: CASSPRGGRDFGKGYTF

D gene: -
clone size: -
J gene: TRBJ2-7
V gene: TRBV29-1
CDR3 DNA: TGCAGCGTGTGGGGGTGGCGGGGCTCCTACGAGCAGTACTTC
CDR3 protein: CSVWGWRGSYEQYF

D gene: TRBD2
clone size: once
J gene: TRBJ2-5
V gene: TRBV9
CDR3 DNA: TGTGCCAGCAGCGTAGTTTCGGGAGGGAAGGGAGAGACCCAGTACTTC
CDR3 protein: CASSVVSGGKGETQYF

D gene: TRBD2
clone size: -
J gene: TRBJ2-3
V gene: TRBV14
CDR3 DNA: TGTGCCAGCAGCCAAGGAAAGGGCAGACTGACTAGCGGGGGCACAGATACGCAGTATTTT
CDR3 protein: CASSQGKGRLTSGGTDTQYF

D gene: -
clone size: -
J gene: TRBJ1-2
V gene: TRBV2
CDR3 DNA: TGTGCCAGCGATGGTGAAAGGGGGGTTGGCTACACCTTC
CDR3 protein: CASDGERGVGYTF

D gene: -
clone size: -
J gene: TRBJ1-5
V gene: TRBV28
CDR3 DNA: TGTGCCAGCAGTCCATGGACGGGAGCCCTGTTGCCCCAGCATTTT
CDR3 protein: CASSPWTGALLPQHF

D gene: -
clone size: -
J gene: TRBJ2-2
V gene: TRBV5-6
CDR3 DNA: TGTGCCAGCAGCTGGCGGACTACAAACACCGGGGAGCTGTTTTTT
CDR3 protein: CASSWRTTNTGELFF

D gene: TRBD2
clone size: -
J gene: TRBJ2-7
V gene: TRBV9
CDR3 DNA: TGTGCCAGCAGCGTAGGGGTAGCGGGGGGCTACGAGCAGTACTTC
CDR3 protein: CASSVGVAGGYEQYF

D gene: -
clone size: -
J gene: TRBJ1-5
V gene: TRBV29-1
CDR3 DNA: TGTGTTATAGGTAGGGCAAATCAGCCCCAGCATTTT
CDR3 protein: CVIGRANQPQHF

D gene: TRBD1
clone size: -
J gene: TRBJ1-3
V gene: TRBV7-8
CDR3 DNA: TGTGCCAGCAGCCCTCGACAGGGGGCTACAGGAAACACCATATATTTT
CDR3 protein: CASSPRQGATGNTIYF

D gene: TRBD2
clone size: -
J gene: TRBJ2-5
V gene: TRBV7-2
CDR3 DNA: TGTGCCAGCAGCTCCTGGACTAGCTTCCAAGAGACCCAGTACTTC
CDR3 protein: CASSSWTSFQETQYF

D gene: -
clone size: -
J gene: TRBJ2-7
V gene: TRBV7-9
CDR3 DNA: TGTGCCAGCAGCTCTTCCCGGGACTCCTACGAGCAGTACTTC
CDR3 protein: CASSSSRDSYEQYF

D gene: -
clone size: -
J gene: TRBJ1-5
V gene: TRBV29-1
CDR3 DNA: TGCAGCGTTGAACAGGGTTTCGTCTGGGGCAATCAGCCCCAGCATTTT
CDR3 protein: CSVEQGFVWGNQPQHF

D gene: TRBD2
clone size: -
J gene: TRBJ2-7
V gene: TRBV7-8
CDR3 DNA: TGTGCCAGCAGCTCCCTTCGACTAGCGGGCTACGAGCAGTACTTC
CDR3 protein: CASSSLRLAGYEQYF

D gene: -
clone size: -
J gene: TRBJ1-2
V gene: TRBV4-1
CDR3 DNA: TGCGCCAGCAGCCAAGAGGGCAGGAGCTACACCTTC
CDR3 protein: CASSQEGRSYTF

D gene: TRBD2
clone size: -
J gene: TRBJ2-1
V gene: TRBV25-1
CDR3 DNA: TGTGCCAGCAGTAAGCTAGCGGGAGGGGGCAATGAGCAGTTCTTC
CDR3 protein: CASSKLAGGGNEQFF

D gene: TRBD1
clone size: -
J gene: TRBJ1-1
V gene: TRBV10-3
CDR3 DNA: TGTGCCATCAGTGGTTATAACAGGGGTGAGGCTTTCTTT
CDR3 protein: CAISGYNRGEAFF

D gene: -
clone size: -
J gene: TRBJ2-1
V gene: TRBV7-9
CDR3 DNA: TGTGCCAGCAGCTTAGGGAGGCAGTTCTTC
CDR3 protein: CASSLGRQFF

D gene: -
clone size: -
J gene: TRBJ1-1
V gene: TRBV13
CDR3 DNA: TGTGCCAGCAGCCCCGGGACCATAAACACTGAAGCTTTCTTT
CDR3 protein: CASSPGTINTEAFF

D gene: TRBD2
clone size: -
J gene: TRBJ2-7
V gene: TRBV5-4
CDR3 DNA: TGTGCCAGCAGAAAAAGCGGGAGCTCCTCTTCCTCCTACGAGCAGTACTTC
CDR3 protein: CASRKSGSSSSSYEQYF

D gene: TRBD2
clone size: -
J gene: TRBJ2-5
V gene: TRBV5-8
CDR3 DNA: TGTGCCAGCAGCTTCCCCCTACTAGCGTCGGCAGAGACCCAGTACTTC
CDR3 protein: CASSFPLLASAETQYF

D gene: TRBD1
clone size: -
J gene: TRBJ1-6
V gene: TRBV6-5
CDR3 DNA: TGTGCCAGCAGCCAGATGGGACAGCAATATTCACCCCTCCACTTT
CDR3 protein: CASSQMGQQYSPLHF

D gene: TRBD1
clone size: -
J gene: TRBJ1-5
V gene: TRBV7-3
CDR3 DNA: TGTGCCAGCAGCTCGGACAGGAATCAGCCCCAGCATTTT
CDR3 protein: CASSSDRNQPQHF

D gene: -
clone size: -
J gene: TRBJ2-6
V gene: TRBV27
CDR3 DNA: TGTGCCAGCAGTTTAGTGGCCTTACCGCCGGCCAACGTCCTGACTTTC
CDR3 protein: CASSLVALPPANVLTF

D gene: -
clone size: -
J gene: TRBJ2-5
V gene: TRBV29-1
CDR3 DNA: TGCAGCGCCGGGGCCCAGTACTTC
CDR3 protein: CSAGAQYF

D gene: -
clone size: -
J gene: TRBJ2-2
V gene: TRBV5-4
CDR3 DNA: TGTGCCAGCAGCTCCCAGGGCACCGGGGAGCTGTTTTTT
CDR3 protein: CASSSQGTGELFF

D gene: -
clone size: -
J gene: TRBJ2-5
V gene: TRBV7-7
CDR3 DNA: TGTGCTAGCAGCTTAGATTGGGGATCCGGGGAGACCCAGTACTTC
CDR3 protein: CASSLDWGSGETQYF

D gene: -
clone size: -
J gene: TRBJ2-7
V gene: TRBV7-2
CDR3 DNA: TGTGCCAGCAGCCTGCGTGGAGGACAGAGCTCCTACGAGCAGTACTTC
CDR3 protein: CASSLRGGQSSYEQYF

D gene: -
clone size: few
J gene: TRBJ2-1
V gene: TRBV2
CDR3 DNA: TGTGCCAGCCTCCAGGGGGCGGGACTAGGGGACAATGAGCAGTTCTTC
CDR3 protein: CASLQGAGLGDNEQFF

D gene: -
clone size: -
J gene: TRBJ1-5
V gene: TRBV7-9
CDR3 DNA: TGTGCCAGCAGCATAGATACAGGTCCAGGTCAGCCCCAGCATTTT
CDR3 protein: CASSIDTGPGQPQHF

D gene: TRBD2
clone size: few
J gene: TRBJ2-1
V gene: TRBV6-5
CDR3 DNA: TGTGCCAGCAAGCCTGGGGAGGGGCGCTTCGATGAGCAGTTCTTC
CDR3 protein: CASKPGEGRFDEQFF

D gene: -
clone size: -
J gene: TRBJ1-2
V gene: TRBV5-6
CDR3 DNA: TGTGCCAGCAGCTTAGGCAGTATCAACTATGGCTACACCTTC
CDR3 protein: CASSLGSINYGYTF

D gene: -
clone size: once
J gene: TRBJ1-2
V gene: TRBV9
CDR3 DNA: TGTGCCAGCAGCGTAGCTCCCGTTACTAACTATGGCTACACCTTC
CDR3 protein: CASSVAPVTNYGYTF

D gene: -
clone size: -
J gene: TRBJ2-2
V gene: TRBV9
CDR3 DNA: TGTGCCAGCAGCGTCTTACTAGCGAACACCGGGGAGCTGTTTTTT
CDR3 protein: CASSVLLANTGELFF

D gene: -
clone size: -
J gene: TRBJ1-1
V gene: TRBV7-3
CDR3 DNA: TGTGCCAGCAGCTCGGACGGGAACACTGAAGCTTTCTTT
CDR3 protein: CASSSDGNTEAFF